One sample yielded the 2 T cell receptor beta chains listed below, sequenced in a study of blood T cells in healthy people across ages. A J-beta primer mix and a sample-barcoded 5' primer were used in a second PCR of roughly 7 to 12 cycles. MiXCR, run by TCRdb on the 5' RACE reads, gives a single entry per CDR3 protein. Of about 570,000 distinct CDR3 sequences listed, approximately 26% are singletons. A further study also used this sample, focusing on T cells of mothers and their children.

The specimen was blood. The receptors shown here come from a boy between 2 and 10 years old in good health.

In nucleotides, the CDR3 is TGTGCCAGCAGCCCACGATGGACTAGCGGGAGGGGGAACACCGGGGAGCTGTTTTTT. This encodes CASSPRWTSGRGNTGELFF. V is TRBV7-2 and J is TRBJ2-2, with 15 bases lining up with TRBD2. Germline loops: CDR1 SGHTA, CDR2 FQGNSA. This CDR3 is built from 19 residues. The V segment lost 5 bases and the J segment 1 base; nucleotides outside the gene matches: 8.

This clonotype was counted between two and nine times. The gene calls are TRBV5-8 and TRBJ2-5; TRBD2 is a possible D gene (7 bases). The CDR3 has 13 amino acids. Germline assignment: CDR1 SGHTS and CDR2 YDEGEE. Trimming removed 6 bases from V and 5 bases from J, with 14 bases in between. CDR3 bases: TGTGCCAGCATACGGGGGGCACGGGAGACCCAGTACTTC. It yields the protein CASIRGARETQYF.